The 26 T cell receptor beta chains given below trace back to one sample, sequenced in a study of blood T cell repertoires in COVID-19. TCRdb's table, derived via immunoSEQ multiplex PCR, lists solely in-frame clones and lacks some. Of about 64,000 clones listed, 70% to 85% were seen once; the top ten hold 5.6%. The sample comprised peripheral blood. The receptors come from an older woman with acute or convalescent COVID-19.

The gene calls are TRBV5-1 and TRBJ1-2, with TRBD1 as a possible D gene (5 bases). This CDR3 comprises 14 residues. The germline V gene has CDR1 SGHRS and CDR2 YFSETQ. The V and J ends lost 2 bases and 8 bases respectively, with 16 bases between them. The CDR3 nucleotides read TGCGCCAGCAGCTTACAAGCAGGGAGGGAAGGCTACACCTTC. The encoded protein is CASSLQAGREGYTF.

The chain has TRBV9 and TRBJ1-5; D ambiguous. The CDR3 is made up of 16 amino acids. The germline V and J ends were trimmed by 3 bases and 2 bases, with 15 bases remaining between them. Germline V lookup: CDR1 SGDLS, CDR2 YYNGEE. The CDR3 nucleotides read TGTGCCAGCAGCGCCGGCGGGCCCTACGGCAATCAGCCCCAGCATTTT. Its translation is CASSAGGPYGNQPQHF.

The chain uses TRBV5-4 and TRBJ1-1; D is uncertain. The CDR3 covers 16 residues. The V gene lost 0 bases and the J gene lost 0 bases, with 12 bases spanning the gap. Germline V gene data show CDR1 as SGHNT and CDR2 as YYREEE (reference sequence). The CDR3 DNA follows: TGTGCCAGCAGCTTGGGGTACAACGACATGAACACTGAAGCTTTCTTT. This translates into CASSLGYNDMNTEAFF.

CDR3 sequence: CASSYRGAGGTGELFF. The CDR3 bases are TGTGCCAGCAGTTACAGGGGAGCGGGTGGCACCGGGGAGCTGTTTTTT. The chain carries TRBV6-5 and TRBJ2-2; weak D call: TRBD2 (6 bases). The germline V gene encodes CDR1 MNHEY and CDR2 SVGAGI. This CDR3 is 16 amino acids long. The V end lost 2 bases, the J end lost 4 bases, and 14 bases lay between the germline ends.

This clone occurred a few times. This chain uses TRBV5-4 with TRBJ2-7; the D gene is possibly TRBD2 (6 bases). This CDR3 is built from 14 residues. Deletions cut 7 bases from V and 0 bases from J, with 14 bases between. Germline lookup yields CDR1 SGHNT and CDR2 YYREEE (reference sequence). The CDR3 bases are TGTGCCAGCCGACCCCGCGGGGACTCCTACGAGCAGTACTTC. Translation: CASRPRGDSYEQYF.

The chain is built from TRBV19 and TRBJ1-4, with 8 bases fitting TRBD1. The J segment lost 5 bases and the V segment lost 6 bases, leaving 5 bases of the junction unmatched. Germline CDR1 is LNHDA and CDR2 is SQIVND (reference sequence). The CDR3 extends over 14 amino acids. CDR3 sequence (DNA): TGTGCCAGTAGGGATACAGGGGGAAATGAAAAACTGTTTTTT. This codes for CASRDTGGNEKLFF.

Only a few counts were recorded for this clone. The rearrangement uses TRBV5-1 and TRBJ1-1; no reliable D call. Germline V gene data show CDR1 as SGHRS and CDR2 as YFSETQ. The germline V and J ends were trimmed by 6 bases and 7 bases, with 10 bases remaining between them. The CDR3 length is 11 residues. In DNA form, the CDR3 reads TGCGCCAGCACCCTACGCCTTGAAGCTTTCTTT. Its translation: CASTLRLEAFF.

CDR3 sequence reads: CASSGGTGVLLGYTF. The CDR3 DNA reads TGTGCCAGCAGCGGGGGGACAGGGGTGCTGCTGGGCTACACCTTC. The rearrangement joins TRBV5-4 to TRBJ1-2, with TRBD1 matching over 10 bases. Germline V lookup: CDR1 SGHNT, CDR2 YYREEE (reference sequence). V gave up 4 bases and J gave up 8 bases; unmatched junction bases: 11. CDR3 length equals 15 residues.

Here the CDR3 DNA reads TGCGCCAGCAGCTTGGACGGACAGGGTAGCGGCTATGGCTACACCTTC. Its protein is CASSLDGQGSGYGYTF. The chain employs TRBV5-1 and TRBJ1-2; 8 bases match TRBD1. Germline values: CDR1 SGHRS, CDR2 YFSETQ. The CDR3 consists of 16 residues. Trimming at V came to 0 bases and at J to 4 bases, leaving 8 bases not matched to a gene. The variable domain in full, completed from reference TRBV5-1 and TRBJ1-2, reads KAGVTQTPRYLIKTRGQQVTLSCSPISGHRSVSWYQQTPGQGLQFLFEYFSETQRNKGNFPGRFSGRQFSNSRSEMNVSTLELGDSALYLCASSLDGQGSGYGYTFGSGTRLTVV.

In DNA, the CDR3 is TGTGCCAGTAGTCTCGGCAGCGCGAACACTGAAGCTTTCTTT. The encoded protein is CASSLGSANTEAFF. The rearrangement uses TRBV19 and TRBJ1-1; D ambiguous. The CDR3 loop spans 14 amino acids. Trimming removed 5 bases from V and 1 base from J, with 11 bases in between. CDR1 is LNHDA and CDR2 is SQIVND in the germline V gene (reference sequence).

V usage is TRBV9 and J usage is TRBJ1-1; D unresolved. V lost 3 bases to trimming and J lost 2 bases, with 20 bases between them. Germline CDR1 and CDR2: SGDLS and YYNGEE. This CDR3 comprises 17 residues. The CDR3 coding sequence is TGTGCCAGCAGCGAACAGAACAGAATTCACTTTAACACTGAAGCTTTCTTT. The encoded protein is CASSEQNRIHFNTEAFF. Together with reference TRBV9 and TRBJ1-1, the CDR3 gives the full variable domain: DSGVTQTPKHLITATGQRVTLRCSPRSGDLSVYWYQQSLDQGLQFLIQYYNGEERAKGNILERFSAQQFPDLHSELNLSSLELGDSALYFCASSEQNRIHFNTEAFFGQGTRLTVV.

This clone came up once. The chain uses TRBV3-1 (or the pseudogene TRBV3-2) and TRBJ2-2; possibly TRBD2 for D (6 bases). V lost 6 bases, J lost 11 bases, and 13 bases lay in between. This CDR3 spans 12 amino acids. Per germline, CDR1 LGHDT and CDR2 YNNKEL (reference sequence). CDR3 loop: CASSRTTSELFF. The CDR3 DNA reads TGTGCCAGCAGTCGTACTACTAGCGAGCTGTTTTTT.

Details on this clone: This sample includes further DNA sequences coding for the same CDR3. The V gene is TRBV3-1 (or the pseudogene TRBV3-2), the J gene TRBJ1-1; 8 bases map to TRBD1. The CDR3 extends over 15 amino acids. CDR1 is LGHDT, CDR2 YNNKEL, per germline (reference sequence). The ends lost 0 bases at V and 2 bases at J; junction bases unmatched: 2. The CDR3 loop is CASSQEDRENTEAFF. The CDR3 DNA reads as TGTGCCAGCAGCCAAGAGGACAGGGAAAACACTGAAGCTTTCTTT.

The rearrangement uses TRBV24-1 and TRBJ2-3; the match to TRBD2 covers 12 bases. Germline CDR1 reads KGHDR; CDR2 reads SFDVKD. The CDR3 loop spans 14 amino acids. V shed 8 bases, J shed 3 bases, and the junction held 2 bases outside the gene matches. Here the CDR3 reads CATMTSGRTDTQYF. In DNA form, the CDR3 reads TGTGCCACCATGACTAGCGGGAGAACAGATACGCAGTATTTT.

V is TRBV18 and J is TRBJ2-2, with TRBD1 identical over 8 bases. Germline CDR1 and CDR2: KGHSH and LQKENI. This CDR3 has 16 amino acids. J gave up 1 base and V 3 bases, and 4 bases lay outside the gene matches. The CDR3 spells CASSPTGAKNTGELFF. For the CDR3, the DNA is TGTGCCAGCTCACCGACAGGGGCCAAGAACACCGGGGAGCTGTTTTTT.

This chain links TRBV29-1 with TRBJ2-7, with 7 bases lining up with TRBD1. With 5 bases clipped from V and 7 bases from J, the junction kept 11 bases outside the gene matches. The CDR3 is 13 residues long. Germline V gives CDR1 SQVTM, CDR2 ANQGSEA. CDR3 amino acids: CSVPRQGSWEQYF. The CDR3 DNA is TGCAGCGTTCCTCGACAGGGCTCTTGGGAGCAGTACTTC.

This clone appeared a few times. J is TRBJ1-1 and V is TRBV6-5; no reliable D call. The CDR3 is 11 amino acids. Deletions cut 2 bases from V and 7 bases from J, with 5 bases between. CDR1 is MNHEY and CDR2 is SVGAGI in the germline V gene. DNA for the CDR3: TGTGCCAGCAGTTACGGGCATGAAGCTTTCTTT. This codes for CASSYGHEAFF.

The chain is built from TRBV11-2 and TRBJ2-1, with TRBD1 matching over 7 bases. The CDR3 extends over 16 amino acids. The V and J ends lost 5 bases and 0 bases, in that order; junction bases with no gene match: 7. CDR1 is SGHAT, CDR2 FQNNGV, per germline. CDR3 in DNA: TGTGCCAGCAGCCCCGGGACAGCGATCTCCTACAATGAGCAGTTCTTC. Protein product: CASSPGTAISYNEQFF.

The chain employs TRBV6-5 and TRBJ1-2; no reliable D call. The V end lost 4 bases, the J end lost 2 bases, and 17 bases lay between the germline ends. CDR3 length: 16 residues. From germline, CDR1 is MNHEY and CDR2 SVGAGI. CDR3 sequence reads: CASSSLLDAENYGYTF. For the CDR3, the DNA is TGTGCCAGCAGTTCCCTCTTAGACGCGGAGAACTATGGCTACACCTTC.

The chain links TRBV19 to TRBJ2-2; 7 positions match TRBD2. V trimming: 7 bases; J trimming: 6 bases; junction bases outside the gene matches: 14. The CDR3 has 16 amino acids. CDR1 is LNHDA, CDR2 SQIVND, per germline (reference sequence). The CDR3 here is CASTTLRDYPPGELFF. The CDR3, as DNA: TGTGCCAGTACTACATTGCGGGACTACCCCCCCGGGGAGCTGTTTTTT.

This sequence joins TRBV4-1 and TRBJ1-2; 8 nucleotides agree with TRBD1. Trimming removed 0 bases from V and 4 bases from J; junction bases left unmatched: 4. The CDR3 loop spans 15 amino acids. Germline assignment: CDR1 MGHRA and CDR2 YSYEKL. CDR3 in amino acids: CASSQEQGEGYGYTF. Here the CDR3 DNA reads TGCGCCAGCAGCCAAGAACAGGGGGAGGGCTATGGCTACACCTTC.

The V gene is TRBV11-2, the J gene TRBJ1-2, with D unresolved. The germline gives CDR1 SGHAT, CDR2 FQNNGV. The germline V and J ends were trimmed by 0 bases and 7 bases, with 12 bases remaining between them. This CDR3 is 14 amino acids long. CDR3 sequence reads: CASSLEASVRGYTF. The CDR3 coding sequence is TGTGCCAGCAGCTTAGAAGCTTCCGTTCGTGGCTACACCTTC.

The V and J genes are TRBV29-1 and TRBJ2-5, with TRBD2 identical over 9 bases. Looked up from germline, CDR1 is SQVTM and CDR2 is ANQGSEA. V shed 3 bases, J shed 4 bases, and the junction held 6 bases outside the gene matches. The length of the CDR3 is 14 residues. CDR3 in DNA: TGCAGCGTTGAGCGGGGGGGGGTAACAGAGACCCAGTACTTC. Translated: CSVERGGVTETQYF.

The chain combines TRBV27 with TRBJ1-2, with TRBD1 matching over 9 bases. J was trimmed by 7 bases and V by 5 bases; bases with no gene match: 11. Per the germline V gene, CDR1 is MNHEY and CDR2 is SMNVEV (reference sequence). The CDR3 is made up of 15 amino acids. The CDR3, as DNA: TGTGCCAGCAGTAAGGACAGGGGCGTTTGGTCTGGCTACACCTTC. Protein: CASSKDRGVWSGYTF.

The chain couples TRBV7-9 to TRBJ2-3; 9 nucleotides agree with TRBD1. From germline, CDR1 is SEHNR and CDR2 FQNEAQ (reference sequence). CDR3 length equals 16 residues. V dropped 0 bases and J dropped 1; count of bases not matched to a gene: 2. CDR3 residues: CASSLARTGGTDTQYF. As DNA, the CDR3 is TGTGCCAGCAGCTTAGCTAGGACAGGGGGCACAGATACGCAGTATTTT.

This clone appeared a single time. The rearrangement links TRBV24-1 to TRBJ1-5; 7 bases are a match to TRBD1. CDR3 length: 16 residues. Germline-derived CDR1 and CDR2 are KGHDR and SFDVKD. V shed 4 bases, J shed 2 bases, and the junction held 7 bases outside the gene matches. The CDR3 is CATSDWDSKRNQPQHF. The CDR3 nucleotides read TGTGCCACCAGTGACTGGGACAGCAAACGCAATCAGCCCCAGCATTTT.